This T cell receptor (beta chain) was obtained from a study of T cells after yellow fever vaccination. Study-wide results and caveats: Post-booster repertoires again held most primary-vaccination clones (roughly 96% CD4, over 80% CD8).

V lost 6 bases, J lost 4 bases, and 11 bases stayed unmatched. This CDR3 is built from 15 residues. Germline loops: CDR1 KGHSH, CDR2 LQKENI. Points on this clonotype: Its antigen is undetermined.

MiXCR, run by TCRdb on the 5' RACE reads, gives a single entry per CDR3 protein. The repertoire holds approximately 300,000 distinct CDR3 sequences, with approximately 7% as singletons. Sample: PBMCs, taken approximately 47 days after the first yellow fever vaccination. The chain uses TRBV18 and TRBJ1-1, with 7 positions matching TRBD1. The source of this sequence is a young man who received the YFV17D yellow fever vaccine. CDR3 DNA: TGTGCCAGCTCGAGAGGGGGCTCTCCGGGCACTGAAGCTTTCTTT. It is translated as CASSRGGSPGTEAFF.